The 15 T cell receptor beta chains given below trace back to one sample, sequenced in a study of blood T cell repertoires in COVID-19. Sequencing used immunoSEQ multiplex PCR; TCRdb keeps in-frame clones, though not all of them. In the table there are approximately 180,000 clones, more than 75% of which are singletons. Sequences were obtained from peripheral blood. Every receptor here comes from a man aged 35 to 55 with active or convalescent COVID-19.

The chain links TRBV6-5 to TRBJ2-7; TRBD1 agrees at 7 bases. With 6 bases clipped from V and 2 bases from J, the junction kept 7 bases outside the gene matches. CDR1 is MNHEY and CDR2 is SVGAGI in the germline V gene. This CDR3 comprises 14 residues. In nucleotides, the CDR3 is TGTGCCAGCAGGACTATTAGGGGGCCCTACGAGCAGTACTTC. Amino acids: CASRTIRGPYEQYF.

V usage is TRBV7-9 and J usage is TRBJ2-1; D remains unclear. V shed 0 bases and J shed 5 bases, with 17 bases lying between them. The CDR3 is 17 amino acids. CDR1 SEHNR and CDR2 FQNEAQ come from the germline V gene (reference sequence). The CDR3 DNA follows: TGTGCCAGCAGCTTAGCTACATTCAGGTCTCCTCACAATGAGCAGTTCTTC. Its translation is CASSLATFRSPHNEQFF. The whole variable domain, remainder taken from reference TRBV7-9 and TRBJ2-1, is DTGVSQNPRHKITKRGQNVTFRCDPISEHNRLYWYRQTLGQGPEFLTYFQNEAQLEKSRLLSDRFSAERPKGSFSTLEIQRTEQGDSAMYLCASSLATFRSPHNEQFFGPGTRLTVL.

The J gene is TRBJ1-2, the V gene TRBV30, with TRBD1 matching 9 bases. V trimming: 5 bases; J trimming: 4 bases; junction bases outside the gene matches: 8. This CDR3 is built from 14 residues. Germline CDR1 is GTSNPN and CDR2 is SVGIG (reference sequence). The CDR3 nucleotides read TGTGCCTGGGGAAAATTGACAGGGGGCTATGGCTACACCTTC. Residues: CAWGKLTGGYGYTF.

This clone was recorded a few times. One end of the junction does not line up with germline, which may come from a read error. The V and J genes are TRBV28 and TRBJ1-1; TRBD1 is a possible D gene (5 bases). CDR3 length equals 13 residues. CDR1 MDHEN and CDR2 SYDVKM come from the germline V gene. In DNA, the CDR3 is TGTGCCAGCACCCTATCAGGGAACGCTGAAGCTTTCTTT. Its translation is CASTLSGNAEAFF.

The chain joins TRBV6-5 to TRBJ2-7; 7 bases fit TRBD1. The V gene end was trimmed by 2 bases and the J gene end by 5 bases; junction bases not matched to a gene: 6. The CDR3 consists of 14 residues. Looked up from germline, CDR1 is MNHEY and CDR2 is SVGAGI. The CDR3 coding sequence is TGTGCCAGCAGTTACAGCAGGGGGATGGACGAGCAGTACTTC. Its protein product is CASSYSRGMDEQYF.

J is TRBJ2-3 and V is TRBV5-6; 13 nucleotides line up with TRBD2. Trimming cost V 4 bases and J 4 bases; bases outside gene matches: 3. Per the germline V gene, CDR1 is SGHDT and CDR2 is YYEEEE. This CDR3 has 15 residues. CDR3 loop: CASSLTSGGADTQYF. The DNA for the CDR3 is TGTGCCAGCAGCCTCACTAGCGGGGGGGCAGATACGCAGTATTTT.

The genes are TRBV11-2 and TRBJ1-1; 8 bases align to TRBD1. CDR3 length: 16 amino acids. The germline V gene encodes CDR1 SGHAT and CDR2 FQNNGV. Trimming took 3 bases from V and 4 from J; bases not matched to a gene: 10. This CDR3 is CASSLIRDRTSTEAFF. The CDR3 bases are TGTGCCAGCAGCTTGATCCGGGACAGGACGAGCACTGAAGCTTTCTTT.

Concerning this clone itself: Other DNA sequences in the sample encode the same CDR3. This chain joins TRBV2 and TRBJ2-5; 9 bases agree with TRBD1. The CDR3 loop spans 14 amino acids. Trimming cost V 4 bases and J 1 base; bases outside gene matches: 1. The germline V gene has CDR1 SNHLY and CDR2 FYNNEI. The CDR3 DNA reads TGTGCCAGCAGTGGGGACAGGGCCCAAGAGACCCAGTACTTC. Protein: CASSGDRAQETQYF.

The chain is built from TRBV5-1 and TRBJ1-1; no firm D call. The CDR3 sequence is 16 residues long. V was shortened by 3 bases and J by 5 bases, with 20 bases between the two germline ends. Germline V gives CDR1 SGHRS, CDR2 YFSETQ. The CDR3 protein is CASSYGVGVGRTEAFF. CDR3 DNA sequence: TGCGCCAGCAGCTACGGGGTAGGTGTGGGAAGGACTGAAGCTTTCTTT.

The chain is built from TRBV7-2 and TRBJ1-5; D is perhaps TRBD1 (6 bases). With 2 bases removed from V and 5 bases from J, the gap between germline ends came to 13 bases. Per the germline V gene, CDR1 is SGHTA and CDR2 is FQGNSA. The CDR3 has 15 amino acids. CDR3 region: CASSLSGTMDQPQHF. The CDR3 nucleotides read TGTGCCAGCAGCTTAAGCGGGACAATGGATCAGCCCCAGCATTTT.

V is TRBV28 and J is TRBJ1-4, with D perhaps matching TRBD1 (5 bases). Deletions cut 11 bases from V and 8 bases from J, with 18 bases between. This CDR3 is built from 13 residues. Looked up from germline, CDR1 is MDHEN and CDR2 is SYDVKM. In nucleotides, the CDR3 is TGTGCCGCCGGGGGGACGTTGAGAGAAAAACTGTTTTTT. Translated: CAAGGTLREKLFF.

The V gene is TRBV5-1, the J gene TRBJ2-5; 7 nucleotides align to TRBD2. CDR3 length: 14 residues. Germline values: CDR1 SGHRS, CDR2 YFSETQ. With V trimmed by 1 base and J by 1 base, 1 base remained unmatched. CDR3 residues: CASSLSGGQETQYF. The DNA for the CDR3 is TGCGCCAGCAGCTTGTCGGGGGGCCAAGAGACCCAGTACTTC.

The genes are TRBV11-2 and TRBJ1-1; D possibly corresponds to TRBD1 (5 bases). With 1 base removed from V and 3 bases from J, the gap between germline ends came to 12 bases. The CDR3 runs 15 residues. Per the germline V gene, CDR1 is SGHAT and CDR2 is FQNNGV. CDR3 region: CASSLGSGRDTEAFF. CDR3 in DNA: TGTGCCAGCAGCTTAGGATCCGGCAGGGACACTGAAGCTTTCTTT.

The chain links TRBV27 to TRBJ2-5; 11 positions match TRBD2. The germline V gene encodes CDR1 MNHEY and CDR2 SMNVEV (reference sequence). The ends lost 6 bases at V and 4 bases at J; junction bases unmatched: 4. This CDR3 spans 14 amino acids. The CDR3 here is CASRPLAGGETQYF. CDR3 nucleotide sequence: TGTGCCAGCAGGCCCCTAGCGGGGGGAGAGACCCAGTACTTC.

This chain uses TRBV9 with TRBJ1-2, with D possibly matching TRBD1 (6 bases). CDR3 size: 17 residues. Trimming left V 4 bases short and J 1 base short, with 20 bases between. Germline values: CDR1 SGDLS, CDR2 YYNGEE. The CDR3 DNA is TGTGCCAGCAGCAACGCTCCCTTCGACAGGTTTAACTATGGCTACACCTTC. It translates to CASSNAPFDRFNYGYTF.